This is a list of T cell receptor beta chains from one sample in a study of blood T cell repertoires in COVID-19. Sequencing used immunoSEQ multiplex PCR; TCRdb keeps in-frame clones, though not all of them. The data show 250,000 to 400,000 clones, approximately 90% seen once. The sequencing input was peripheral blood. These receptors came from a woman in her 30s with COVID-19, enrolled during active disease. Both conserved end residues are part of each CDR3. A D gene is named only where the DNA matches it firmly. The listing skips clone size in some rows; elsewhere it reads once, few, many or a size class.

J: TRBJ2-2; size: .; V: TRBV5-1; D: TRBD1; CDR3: CASSEGANTGELFF; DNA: TGCGCCAGCAGTGAGGGGGCAAACACCGGGGAGCTGTTTTTT
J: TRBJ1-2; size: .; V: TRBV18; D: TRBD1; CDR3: CASSPRDRDQANYGYTF; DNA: TGTGCCAGCTCACCACGGGACAGGGATCAGGCTAACTATGGCTACACCTTC
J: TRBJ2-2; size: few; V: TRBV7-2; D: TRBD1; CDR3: CASSKGTGTGELFF; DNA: TGTGCCAGCAGCAAAGGGACAGGCACCGGGGAGCTGTTTTTT
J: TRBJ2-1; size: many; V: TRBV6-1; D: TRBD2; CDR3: CASSEEAGDYNEQFF; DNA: TGTGCCAGCAGTGAAGAAGCGGGGGACTACAATGAGCAGTTCTTC
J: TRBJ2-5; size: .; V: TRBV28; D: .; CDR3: CASSLSVSRETQYF; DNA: TGTGCCAGCAGTTTATCCGTCTCCAGGGAGACCCAGTACTTC
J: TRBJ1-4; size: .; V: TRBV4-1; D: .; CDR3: CASSYTLQGLDEKLFF; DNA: TGCGCCAGCAGCTACACTCTACAGGGTTTGGATGAAAAACTGTTTTTT
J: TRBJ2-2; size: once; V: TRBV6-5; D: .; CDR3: CASVFTLRGTGELFF; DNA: TGTGCCAGCGTTTTCACGCTCAGGGGAACCGGGGAGCTGTTTTTT
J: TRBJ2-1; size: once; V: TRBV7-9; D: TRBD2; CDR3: CASSPRLAGVSSYNEQFF; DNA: TGTGCCAGCAGCCCGCGACTAGCGGGGGTGAGCTCCTACAATGAGCAGTTCTTC
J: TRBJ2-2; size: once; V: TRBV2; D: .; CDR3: CASSFAGGTGELFF; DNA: TGTGCCAGCAGTTTTGCCGGGGGAACCGGGGAGCTGTTTTTT
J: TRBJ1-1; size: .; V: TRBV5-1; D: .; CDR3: CASSGPGTNTEAFF; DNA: TGCGCCAGCAGCGGTCCGGGTACTAACACTGAAGCTTTCTTT
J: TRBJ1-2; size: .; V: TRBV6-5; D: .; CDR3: CASSRTTTSYGYTF; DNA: TGTGCCAGCAGCCGAACGACTACTAGCTATGGCTACACCTTC
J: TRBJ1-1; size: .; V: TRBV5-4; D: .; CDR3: CASSLGQKNTEAFF; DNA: TGTGCCAGCAGCTTGGGACAGAAGAACACTGAAGCTTTCTTT
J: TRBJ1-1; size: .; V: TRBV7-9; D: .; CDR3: CASSPPGEAFF; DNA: TGTGCCAGCAGCCCCCCGGGGGAAGCTTTCTTT
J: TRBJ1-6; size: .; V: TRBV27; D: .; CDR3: CASSPTGRTNNSPLHF; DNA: TGTGCCAGCAGTCCAACCGGACGGACTAATAATTCACCCCTCCACTTT
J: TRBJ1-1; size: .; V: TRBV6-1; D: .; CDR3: CASSEVEFEAFF; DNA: TGTGCCAGCAGTGAGGTTGAGTTCGAAGCTTTCTTT
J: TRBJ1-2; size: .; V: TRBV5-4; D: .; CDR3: CASAPDGGSISWGYTF; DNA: TGTGCCAGCGCCCCGGATGGAGGGTCTATTAGCTGGGGCTACACCTTC
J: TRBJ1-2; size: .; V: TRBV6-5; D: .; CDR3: CASRTGGGYTF; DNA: TGTGCCAGCAGGACAGGTGGAGGCTACACCTTC
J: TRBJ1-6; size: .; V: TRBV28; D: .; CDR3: CASSLSTRGYNSPLHF; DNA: TGTGCCAGCAGTTTATCTACCCGTGGCTATAATTCACCCCTCCACTTT
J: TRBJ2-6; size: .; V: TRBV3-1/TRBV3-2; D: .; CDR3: CASSQYNSGANVLTF; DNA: TGTGCCAGCAGCCAATACAACTCTGGGGCCAACGTCCTGACTTTC
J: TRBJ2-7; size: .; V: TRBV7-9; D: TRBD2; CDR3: CASSPVVAGGAYEQYF; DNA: TGTGCCAGCAGCCCGGTCGTAGCGGGGGGCGCCTACGAGCAGTACTTC
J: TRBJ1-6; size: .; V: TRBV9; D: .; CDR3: CASSVSPSGGSPLHF; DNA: TGTGCCAGCAGCGTATCCCCCTCGGGTGGTTCACCCCTCCACTTT
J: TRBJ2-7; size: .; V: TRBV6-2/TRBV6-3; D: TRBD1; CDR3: CASSYSTGGHTYEQYF; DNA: TGTGCCAGCAGTTACTCCACAGGGGGCCACACCTACGAGCAGTACTTC
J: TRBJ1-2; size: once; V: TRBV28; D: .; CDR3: CASTPGVAYGYTF; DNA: TGTGCCAGCACCCCCGGGGTAGCCTATGGCTACACCTTC
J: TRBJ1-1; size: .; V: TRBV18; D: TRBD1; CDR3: CASSASILQGKNTEAFF; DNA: TGTGCCAGCTCCGCCTCGATCCTACAGGGGAAAAACACTGAAGCTTTCTTT
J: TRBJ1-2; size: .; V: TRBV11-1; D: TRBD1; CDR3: CASSFEAGGSGYTF; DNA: TGTGCCAGCAGCTTTGAGGCAGGGGGCAGTGGCTACACCTTC
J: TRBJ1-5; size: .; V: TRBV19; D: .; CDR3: CASSIPFYSNQPQHF; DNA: TGTGCCAGTAGTATCCCGTTTTATAGCAATCAGCCCCAGCATTTT
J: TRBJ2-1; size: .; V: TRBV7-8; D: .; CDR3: CASSPDTINEQFF; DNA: TGTGCCAGCAGCCCCGACACAATCAATGAGCAGTTCTTC
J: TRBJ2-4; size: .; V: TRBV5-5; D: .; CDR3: CASRWQKLIAKNIQYF; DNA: TGTGCCAGCAGATGGCAGAAACTAATAGCCAAAAACATTCAGTACTTC
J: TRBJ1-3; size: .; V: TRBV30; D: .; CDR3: CAWNGLRRQAGNTIYF; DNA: TGTGCCTGGAACGGCCTTCGAAGACAGGCTGGAAACACCATATATTTT
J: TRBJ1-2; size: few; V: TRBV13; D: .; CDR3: CASSPGSTDLYGYTF; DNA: TGTGCCAGCAGCCCCGGGTCGACAGATCTCTATGGCTACACCTTC
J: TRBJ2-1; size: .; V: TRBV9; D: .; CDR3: CASSVAPGGSYNEQFF; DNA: TGTGCCAGCAGCGTAGCTCCCGGGGGCTCCTACAATGAGCAGTTCTTC
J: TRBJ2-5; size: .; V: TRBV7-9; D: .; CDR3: CASSPGMMETQYF; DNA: TGTGCCAGCAGCCCAGGAATGATGGAGACCCAGTACTTC
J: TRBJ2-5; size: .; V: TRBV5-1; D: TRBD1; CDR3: CASSRTGTGVETQYF; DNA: TGCGCCAGCTCCCGCACTGGGACAGGGGTCGAGACCCAGTACTTC
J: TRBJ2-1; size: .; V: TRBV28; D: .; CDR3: CASSLWAGTPYNEQFF; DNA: TGTGCCAGCAGTTTATGGGCTGGGACACCCTACAATGAGCAGTTCTTC
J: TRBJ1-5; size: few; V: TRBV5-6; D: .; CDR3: CASSLAGQYSNQPQHF; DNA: TGTGCCAGCAGCTTGGCAGGCCAGTATAGCAATCAGCCCCAGCATTTT
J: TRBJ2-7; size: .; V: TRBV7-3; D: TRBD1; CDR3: CASSLLGQGGEQYF; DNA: TGTGCCAGCAGCTTACTTGGACAGGGTGGAGAGCAGTACTTC
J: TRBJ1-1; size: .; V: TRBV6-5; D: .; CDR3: CASSPQWMNTEAFF; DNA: TGTGCCAGCAGCCCACAGTGGATGAACACTGAAGCTTTCTTT
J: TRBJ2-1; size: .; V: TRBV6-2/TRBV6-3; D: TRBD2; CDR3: CASSGGLAFYNEQFF; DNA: TGTGCCAGCAGTGGGGGACTAGCCTTTTACAATGAGCAGTTCTTC
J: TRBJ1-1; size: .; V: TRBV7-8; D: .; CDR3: CASSLRMTGGTEAFF; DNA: TGTGCCAGCAGCCTCCGGATGACAGGTGGCACTGAAGCTTTCTTT
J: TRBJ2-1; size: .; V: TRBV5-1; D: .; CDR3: CASSWGLSDFSYNEQFF; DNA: TGCGCCAGCAGCTGGGGGCTTAGCGATTTCTCCTACAATGAGCAGTTCTTC
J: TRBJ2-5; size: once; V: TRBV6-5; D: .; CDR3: CASSPPNIETQYF; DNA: TGTGCCAGCAGTCCACCAAACATAGAGACCCAGTACTTC
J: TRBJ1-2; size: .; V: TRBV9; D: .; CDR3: CASSRDNYGYTF; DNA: TGTGCCAGCAGCAGAGATAACTATGGCTACACCTTC
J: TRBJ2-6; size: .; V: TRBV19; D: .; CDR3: CASRLTAYSGANVLTF; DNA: TGTGCCAGTAGGCTCACCGCCTACTCTGGGGCCAACGTCCTGACTTTC
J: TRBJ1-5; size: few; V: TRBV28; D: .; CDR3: CASLGRGNQPQHF; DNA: TGTGCCAGCCTCGGGAGGGGTAATCAGCCCCAGCATTTT
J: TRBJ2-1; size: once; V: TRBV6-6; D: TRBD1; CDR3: CASSPDRDSYNEQFF; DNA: TGTGCCAGCAGTCCGGACAGGGACTCCTACAATGAGCAGTTCTTC